The entry below gives a single TCR beta chain sequence along with its context. Germline V gene data show CDR1 as SGHTA and CDR2 as FQGNSA. J gave up 3 bases and V 5 bases, and 3 bases lay outside the gene matches. The CDR3 length is 14 residues. This entry comes from a study of blood T cell repertoires in COVID-19. Study-level information: Nucleic acid was either cDNA or gDNA, and it came from T cells, B-cell-depleted T cells, or PBMCs.

Sequencing used immunoSEQ multiplex PCR; TCRdb keeps in-frame clones, though not all of them. The table records about 45,000 clones, just under 70% of them present only once. This sequence joins TRBV7-2 and TRBJ2-5; TRBD1 matches 10 bases. Material for sequencing was peripheral blood. This TCR was recovered from a man older than 75 with acute or convalescent COVID-19. This CDR3 reads CASSRGTGEETQYF. The CDR3 DNA sequence: TGTGCCAGCAGCCGCGGGACAGGGGAAGAGACCCAGTACTTC. Using reference TRBV7-2 and TRBJ2-5 for the parts outside the CDR3, the full variable domain is GAGVSQSPSNKVTEKGKDVELRCDPISGHTALYWYRQSLGQGLEFLIYFQGNSAPDKSGLPSDRFSAERTGGSVSTLTIQRTQQEDSAVYLCASSRGTGEETQYFGPGTRLLVL.